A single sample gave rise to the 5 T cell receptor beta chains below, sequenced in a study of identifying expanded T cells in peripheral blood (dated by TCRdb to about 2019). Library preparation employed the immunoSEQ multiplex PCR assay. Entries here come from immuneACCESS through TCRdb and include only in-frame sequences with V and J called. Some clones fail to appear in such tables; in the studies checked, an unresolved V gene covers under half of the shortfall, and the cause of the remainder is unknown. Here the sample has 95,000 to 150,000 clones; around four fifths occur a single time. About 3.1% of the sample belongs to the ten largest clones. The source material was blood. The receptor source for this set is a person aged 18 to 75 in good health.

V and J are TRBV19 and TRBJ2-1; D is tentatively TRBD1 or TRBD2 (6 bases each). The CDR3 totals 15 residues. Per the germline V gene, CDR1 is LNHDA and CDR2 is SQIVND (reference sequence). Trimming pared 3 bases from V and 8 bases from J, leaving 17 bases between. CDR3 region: CASSIYRGLKDEQFF. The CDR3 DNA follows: TGTGCCAGTAGTATTTATCGGGGGCTAAAGGATGAGCAGTTCTTC.

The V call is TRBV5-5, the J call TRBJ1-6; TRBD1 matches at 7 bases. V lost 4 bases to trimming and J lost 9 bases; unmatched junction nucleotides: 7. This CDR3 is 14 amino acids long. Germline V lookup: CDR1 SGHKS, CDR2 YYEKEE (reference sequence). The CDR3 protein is CASSLGQSSSPLHF. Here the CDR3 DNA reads TGTGCCAGCAGCCTGGGACAGTCTAGTTCACCCCTCCACTTT.

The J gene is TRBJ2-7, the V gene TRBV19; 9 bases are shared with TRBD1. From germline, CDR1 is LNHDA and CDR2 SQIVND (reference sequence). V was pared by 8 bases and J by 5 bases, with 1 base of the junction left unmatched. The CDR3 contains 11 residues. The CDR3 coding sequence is TGTGCCAGTGGACAGGGGAACGAGCAGTACTTC. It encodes CASGQGNEQYF. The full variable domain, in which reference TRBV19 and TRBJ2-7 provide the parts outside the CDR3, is DGGITQSPKYLFRKEGQNVTLSCEQNLNHDAMYWYRQDPGQGLRLIYYSQIVNDFQKGDIAEGYSVSREKKESFPLTVTSAQKNPTAFYLCASGQGNEQYFGPGTRLTVT.

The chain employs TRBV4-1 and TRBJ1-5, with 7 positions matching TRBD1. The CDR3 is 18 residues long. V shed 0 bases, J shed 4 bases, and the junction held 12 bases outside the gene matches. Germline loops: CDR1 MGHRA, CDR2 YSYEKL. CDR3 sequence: CASSQDRGQRRLNQPQHF. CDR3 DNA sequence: TGCGCCAGCAGCCAAGATCGGGGACAGAGACGTTTAAATCAGCCCCAGCATTTT.

The CDR3 nucleotides are TGTGCCAGCAGCCTGCGGTCCGCCAGACATGGCTACACCTTC. It translates to CASSLRSARHGYTF. This sequence joins TRBV5-6 and TRBJ1-2, with D unclear. This CDR3 comprises 14 residues. Germline-derived CDR1 and CDR2 are SGHDT and YYEEEE. V lost 4 bases, J lost 6 bases, and 16 bases lay in between.